This T cell receptor (beta chain) stems from a study of regulatory T cells in long-lasting Graves disease (dated by TCRdb to about 2021). Regarding the research as a whole: Persistent Graves' disease was defined as antithyroid drug treatment for over 5 years with persistently positive TSH receptor autoantibodies. Patients with persistent Graves' disease were compared with patients with newly diagnosed Graves' disease using TCR sequencing and RNA sequencing of peripheral blood. The study took place in China and was registered as a clinical trial. A total of 35 or so samples were covered by TCR sequencing, comprising approximately 13 persistent and around 20 newly diagnosed Graves' disease patients. On average, persistent Graves' disease patients in the clinical cohort had been on antithyroid drugs for approximately ten years.

Library preparation used multiplex PCR. Sequencing used an Illumina HiSeq 4000. CDR3 regions were amplified by Arm-PCR with iRepertoire HTBI primers to construct TCR beta libraries. Gel purification was performed on PCR products prior to sequencing. The source study handled its data this way. Across samples, approximately 68 TRBV and around 15 TRBJ segments were identified and used for gene usage analysis of CDR3 amino acid clonotypes. COPE and FqMerger were used to merge the filtered high-quality paired reads into contigs. BLAST was used to align contigs to IMGT TRBV, TRBD and TRBJ reference genes, with CDR3 defined following IMGT. Clonotypes above 0.1% frequency were classified as highly expanded clones. Shannon entropy was used to measure repertoire diversity, and the Gini coefficient was used to measure V-J evenness. A clonotype found in more than one individual was treated as public. TCRdb redid the processing of the public reads, applying fastp at Q25 and MiXCR, and retained in-frame beta chains. Identical CDR3 protein sequences are pooled into one entry, listed with their most common genes and DNA. These V and J calls derive from TCRdb rather than the authors' analysis. In all, the sample holds hundreds of thousands of distinct CDR3 sequences, and roughly 20% of those were seen once. Clones ranked in the top ten supply under 9% of the sample.

V is clipped by 1 base and J by 3 bases, and the sequence between their germline boundaries is 8 bases long. Counted from cysteine to phenylalanine, this CDR3 has 13 amino acids. The read is trimmed to its CDR3 DNA, 39 bases read in frame from base 1. CDR1 and CDR2, per the germline V gene, are SGHRS and YFSETQ. General study outcomes and caveats: A larger number of public clonotypes was shared among persistent patients (under 3,000) than among newly diagnosed patients (roughly 1,000). Only peripheral blood was studied, because thyroid tissue, the primary lesion, was inaccessible. Preferential use of TRBV28, TRBJ1-2 and TRBJ2-5 was observed in persistent disease, whereas TRBV20-1 and TRBJ2-1 were favored in newly diagnosed disease. Compared with newly diagnosed patients, persistent Graves' disease patients had lower TCR Shannon entropy and fewer highly expanded clones, which suggests clonal expansion. As a limitation, the authors acknowledged that the small sample size may reduce accuracy. Sequencing and analysis were limited to the TCR beta chain.

As to this clonotype: Its specific antigen is unknown. Qualities for individual bases were not recorded, and no much larger clone is one base off.

The time point tag for this specimen amounts to: persistent/refractory GD, antithyroid drugs over 5 years with positive TRAb. RNA was extracted from PBMCs in TRIzol for both TCR sequencing and RNA sequencing. The diagnosis of Graves' disease followed American Thyroid Association guidelines. Recruitment of patients was carried out at an endocrinology department in Xi'an, China. From each patient, approximately 10 milliliters of peripheral blood was collected into an EDTA anticoagulant tube. Ficoll Paque Plus density gradient separation was used to isolate PBMCs, and no further T cell sorting was performed. RNA quality was checked with an Agilent 2100 Bioanalyzer and agarose gel, and concentration with a NanoDrop 2000.

In this chain, TRBV5-1 is recombined with TRBJ2-7, with no confidently assigned D gene. The clonotype comes from a female donor with Graves disease. Sample: peripheral blood mononuclear cells (PBMCs), taken when the disease was refractory, from a patient treated with antithyroid drugs. The CDR3 is CASSLLPDYEQYF. The bases are TGCGCCAGCAGCTTGTTGCCAGACTACGAGCAGTACTTC.